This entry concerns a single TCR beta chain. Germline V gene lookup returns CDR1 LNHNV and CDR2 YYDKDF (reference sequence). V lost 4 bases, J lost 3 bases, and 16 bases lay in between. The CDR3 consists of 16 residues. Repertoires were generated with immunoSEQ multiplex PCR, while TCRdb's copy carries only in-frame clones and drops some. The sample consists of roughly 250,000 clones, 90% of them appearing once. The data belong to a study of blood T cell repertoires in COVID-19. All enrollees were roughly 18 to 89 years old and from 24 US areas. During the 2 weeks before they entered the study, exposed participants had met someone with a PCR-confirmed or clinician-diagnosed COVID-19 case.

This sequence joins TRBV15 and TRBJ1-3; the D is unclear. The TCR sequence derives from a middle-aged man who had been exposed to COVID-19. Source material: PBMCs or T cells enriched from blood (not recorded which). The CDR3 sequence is CATSNGLKSGGNTIYF. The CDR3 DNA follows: TGTGCCACCAGCAACGGGCTCAAAAGCGGTGGAAACACCATATATTTT.